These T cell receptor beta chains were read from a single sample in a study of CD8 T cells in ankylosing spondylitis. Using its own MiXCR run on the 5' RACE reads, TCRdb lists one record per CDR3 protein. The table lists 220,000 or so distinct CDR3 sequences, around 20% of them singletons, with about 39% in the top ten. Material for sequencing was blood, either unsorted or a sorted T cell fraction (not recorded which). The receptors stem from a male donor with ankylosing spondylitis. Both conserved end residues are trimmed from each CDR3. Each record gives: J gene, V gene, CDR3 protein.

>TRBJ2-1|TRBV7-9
ASSLESGFLWNEQF
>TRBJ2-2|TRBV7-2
ASSLAPRLAGPRTGELF
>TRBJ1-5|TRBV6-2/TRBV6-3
ASSYKPGQSQH
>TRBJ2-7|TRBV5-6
ASSLARRNYEQY
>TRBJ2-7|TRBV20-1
SARALTDSYEQY
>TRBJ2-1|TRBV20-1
SARDGTRGSNEQF
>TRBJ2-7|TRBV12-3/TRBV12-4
ASTTGTSDEQY
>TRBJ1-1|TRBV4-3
ASSQDAGADNTEAF
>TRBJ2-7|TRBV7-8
ASSLRTFYEQY
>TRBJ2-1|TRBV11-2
ASSYGLASSYNEQF
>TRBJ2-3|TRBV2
AGHGAGITDTQY
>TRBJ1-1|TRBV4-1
ASSQEAREGTEAF
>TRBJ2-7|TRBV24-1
ATSEPGSYEQY
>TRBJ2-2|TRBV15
ATSGSGGTGELF
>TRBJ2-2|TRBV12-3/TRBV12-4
ASTPGLTGELF
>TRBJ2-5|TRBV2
ASSESWGRNMETQY
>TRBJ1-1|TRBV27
ASSLDRDNTEAF
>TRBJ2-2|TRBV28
ASKDKNTGELF
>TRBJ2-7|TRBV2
ASSEGFMGQGRDEQY
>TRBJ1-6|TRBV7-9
ASSLLDRFNSPLH
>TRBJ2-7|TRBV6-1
AILSRPGYEDEQY
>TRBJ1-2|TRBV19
ASRDNPYGYT
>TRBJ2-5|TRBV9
ASSVGGGTQETQY
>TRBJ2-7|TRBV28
ASSYLEGGVSYEQY
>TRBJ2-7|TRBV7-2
ASSSGTGWNEQY
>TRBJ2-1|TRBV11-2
ASSSLVASGYLGDEQF
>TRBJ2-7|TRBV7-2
ASSPAVIGEQY
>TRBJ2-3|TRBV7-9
ASSYEAGSAAYTQY
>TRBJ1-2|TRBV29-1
SALLPGHGYGYT
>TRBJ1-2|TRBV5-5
ASSLGQGTYGYT
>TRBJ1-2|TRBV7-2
ASSPETVGAGLYGYT
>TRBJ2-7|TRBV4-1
ASSLTSGPYEQY
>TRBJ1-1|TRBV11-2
ASSQGDTEAF
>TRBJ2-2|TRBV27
ASSLIVAANTGELF
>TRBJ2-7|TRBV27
ASSFGAGGLEQY
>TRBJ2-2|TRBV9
ASGSTGELF
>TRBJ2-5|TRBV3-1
ASSPLGFTQETQY
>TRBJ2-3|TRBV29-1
SVGQRDTQY
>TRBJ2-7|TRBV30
AWSVGPAYEQY
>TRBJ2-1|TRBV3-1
ASSPRQVDNEQF
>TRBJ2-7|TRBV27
ASSTGGGYEQY
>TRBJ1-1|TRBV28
ASQGQRPEAF
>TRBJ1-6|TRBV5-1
ASSWTGDSYNSPLH
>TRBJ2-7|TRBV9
ASSASGTYEQY
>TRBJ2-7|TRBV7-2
ASRRTPSYEQY
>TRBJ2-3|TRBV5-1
ASSLESGAADTQY
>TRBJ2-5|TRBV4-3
ASSYGTEEETQY
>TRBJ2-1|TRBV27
ASSLSAYRNEQF
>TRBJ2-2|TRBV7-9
ASSLGDSTYTGELF
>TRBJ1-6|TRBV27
ASSIKDWENSPLH